Listed here is a single T cell receptor (beta chain). Antigen: not known. This record belongs to a study of identical twins. Study observations and caveats: Clonotypes of the beta chain that were abundant in cord blood carried fewer insertions (memory repertoires showed none).

TCRdb re-called the 5' RACE reads through MiXCR, storing one row per CDR3 protein. The sample records under 500,000 distinct CDR3 sequences, 14% being singletons. These sequences were also reported in another study, on yellow fever vaccine responses in identical twins.

Sequencing input: CD4+ T cells sorted from blood. This receptor was taken from a woman aged 18-35 years in good health.

The CDR3 DNA follows: TGTGCCAGCAGCTTAACATGGGTCGGCTCCTACAATGAGCAGTTCTTC. Its protein is CASSLTWVGSYNEQFF. The genes are TRBV7-2 and TRBJ2-1; D is undetermined. Germline-derived CDR1 and CDR2 are SGHTA and FQGNSA. Trimming took 2 bases from V and 0 from J, leaving 11 bases between them. This CDR3 has 16 residues.